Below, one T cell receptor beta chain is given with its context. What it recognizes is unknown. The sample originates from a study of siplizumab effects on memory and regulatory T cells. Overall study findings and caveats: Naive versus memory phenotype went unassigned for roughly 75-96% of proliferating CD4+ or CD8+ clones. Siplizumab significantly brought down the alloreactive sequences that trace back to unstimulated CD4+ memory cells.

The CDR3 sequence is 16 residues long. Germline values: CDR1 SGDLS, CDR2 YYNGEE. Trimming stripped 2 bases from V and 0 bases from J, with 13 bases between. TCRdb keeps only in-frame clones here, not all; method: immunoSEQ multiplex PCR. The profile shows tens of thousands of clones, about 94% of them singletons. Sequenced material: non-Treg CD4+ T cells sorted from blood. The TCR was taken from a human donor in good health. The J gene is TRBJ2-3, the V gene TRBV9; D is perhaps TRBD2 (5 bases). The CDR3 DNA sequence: TGTGCCAGCAGCGTCAGCGCGGGTACCAGCACAGATACGCAGTATTTT. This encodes CASSVSAGTSTDTQYF.